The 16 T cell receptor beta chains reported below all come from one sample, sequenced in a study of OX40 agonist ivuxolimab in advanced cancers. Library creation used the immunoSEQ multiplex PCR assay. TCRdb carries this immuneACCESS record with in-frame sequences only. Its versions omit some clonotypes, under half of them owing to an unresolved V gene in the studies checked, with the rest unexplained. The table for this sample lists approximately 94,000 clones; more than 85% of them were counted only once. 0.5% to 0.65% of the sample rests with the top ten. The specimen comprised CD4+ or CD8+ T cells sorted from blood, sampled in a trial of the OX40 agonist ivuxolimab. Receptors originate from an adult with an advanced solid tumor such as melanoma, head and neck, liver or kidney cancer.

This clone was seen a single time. In DNA, the CDR3 is TGTGCCAGCTCACCACTAAAGGTCCAGGGCTACACCTTC. It is translated as CASSPLKVQGYTF. The chain links TRBV18 to TRBJ1-2, with D unresolved. V was pared by 1 base and J by 8 bases, with 11 bases between. The V gene's germline CDR1 is KGHSH and CDR2 LQKENI. This CDR3 has 13 residues.

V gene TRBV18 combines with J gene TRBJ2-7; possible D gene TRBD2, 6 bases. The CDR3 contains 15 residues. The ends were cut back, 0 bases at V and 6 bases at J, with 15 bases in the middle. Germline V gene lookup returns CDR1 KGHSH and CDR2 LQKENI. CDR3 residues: CASSPPVAGGVEQYF. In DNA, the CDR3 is TGTGCCAGCTCACCACCGGTCGCAGGCGGGGTCGAGCAGTACTTC.

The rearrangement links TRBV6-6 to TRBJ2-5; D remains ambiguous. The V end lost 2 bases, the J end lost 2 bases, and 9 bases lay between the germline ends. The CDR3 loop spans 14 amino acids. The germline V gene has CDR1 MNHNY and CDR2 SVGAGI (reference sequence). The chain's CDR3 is CASSYSHTQETQYF. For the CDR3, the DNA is TGTGCCAGCAGTTACAGCCACACACAAGAGACCCAGTACTTC.

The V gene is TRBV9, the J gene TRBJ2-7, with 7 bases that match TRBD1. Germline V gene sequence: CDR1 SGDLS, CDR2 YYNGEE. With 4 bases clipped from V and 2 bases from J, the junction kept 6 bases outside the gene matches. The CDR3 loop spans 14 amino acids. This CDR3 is CASSPGQWTYEQYF. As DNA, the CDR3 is TGTGCCAGCAGCCCGGGACAGTGGACCTACGAGCAGTACTTC.

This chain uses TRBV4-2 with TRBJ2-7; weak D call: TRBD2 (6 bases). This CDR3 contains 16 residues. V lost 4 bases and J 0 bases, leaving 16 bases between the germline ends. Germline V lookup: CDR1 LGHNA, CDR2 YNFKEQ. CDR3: CASSRESGRGSYEQYF. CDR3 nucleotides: TGTGCCAGCAGCCGGGAAAGCGGGCGGGGCTCCTACGAGCAGTACTTC.

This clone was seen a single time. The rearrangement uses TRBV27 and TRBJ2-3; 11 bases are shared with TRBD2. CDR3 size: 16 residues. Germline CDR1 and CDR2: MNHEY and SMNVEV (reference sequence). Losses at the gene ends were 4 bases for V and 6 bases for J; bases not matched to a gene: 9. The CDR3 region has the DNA TGTGCCAGCAGTTCACGTTTAGCGGGAGGGCCGGATACGCAGTATTTT. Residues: CASSSRLAGGPDTQYF.

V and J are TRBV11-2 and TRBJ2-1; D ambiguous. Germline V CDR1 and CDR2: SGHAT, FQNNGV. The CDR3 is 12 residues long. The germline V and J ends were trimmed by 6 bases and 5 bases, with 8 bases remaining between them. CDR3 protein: CASRMINNEQFF. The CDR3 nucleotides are TGTGCCAGCAGGATGATTAACAATGAGCAGTTCTTC.

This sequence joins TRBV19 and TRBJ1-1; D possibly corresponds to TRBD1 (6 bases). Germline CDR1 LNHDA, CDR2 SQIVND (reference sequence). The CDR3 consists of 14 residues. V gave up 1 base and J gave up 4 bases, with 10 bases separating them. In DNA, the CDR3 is TGTGCCAGTAGTATAGCAGGGGCCTCCACTGAAGCTTTCTTT. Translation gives CASSIAGASTEAFF.

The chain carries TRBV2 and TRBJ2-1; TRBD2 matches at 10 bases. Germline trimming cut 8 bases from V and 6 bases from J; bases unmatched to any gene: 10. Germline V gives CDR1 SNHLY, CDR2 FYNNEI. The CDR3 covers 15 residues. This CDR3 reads CASLSSGSFGNEQFF. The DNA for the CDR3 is TGTGCCAGCCTTTCTAGCGGGAGCTTCGGCAATGAGCAGTTCTTC.

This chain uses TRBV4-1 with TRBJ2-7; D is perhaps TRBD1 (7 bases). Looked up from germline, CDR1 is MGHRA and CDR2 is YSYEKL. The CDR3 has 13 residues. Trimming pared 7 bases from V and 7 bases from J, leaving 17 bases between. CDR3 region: CASTPQQGREQYF. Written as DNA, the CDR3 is TGCGCCAGCACCCCCCAACAGGGGAGGGAGCAGTACTTC.

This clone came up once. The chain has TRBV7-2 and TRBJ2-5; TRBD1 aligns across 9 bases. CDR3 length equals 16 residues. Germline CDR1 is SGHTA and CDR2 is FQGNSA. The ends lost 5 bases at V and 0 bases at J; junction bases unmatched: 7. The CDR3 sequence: CASSLRQGVNQETQYF. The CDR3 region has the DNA TGTGCCAGCAGCCTAAGACAGGGGGTCAACCAAGAGACCCAGTACTTC.

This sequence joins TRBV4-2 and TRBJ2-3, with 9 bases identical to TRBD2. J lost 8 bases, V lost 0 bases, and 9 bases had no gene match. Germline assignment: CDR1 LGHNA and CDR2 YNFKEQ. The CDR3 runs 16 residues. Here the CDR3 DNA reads TGTGCCAGCAGCCAAGATGTAGGTAGCGGGAGTAGTACGCAGTATTTT. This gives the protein CASSQDVGSGSSTQYF.

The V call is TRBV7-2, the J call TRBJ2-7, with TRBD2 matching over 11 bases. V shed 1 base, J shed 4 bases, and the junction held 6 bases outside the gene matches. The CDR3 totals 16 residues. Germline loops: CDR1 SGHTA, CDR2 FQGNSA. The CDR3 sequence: CASSLGLAGLGYEQYF. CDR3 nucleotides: TGTGCCAGCAGCTTAGGACTAGCGGGACTGGGGTACGAGCAGTACTTC. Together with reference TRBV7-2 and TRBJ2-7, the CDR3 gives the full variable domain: GAGVSQSPSNKVTEKGKDVELRCDPISGHTALYWYRQSLGQGLEFLIYFQGNSAPDKSGLPSDRFSAERTGGSVSTLTIQRTQQEDSAVYLCASSLGLAGLGYEQYFGPGTRLTVT.

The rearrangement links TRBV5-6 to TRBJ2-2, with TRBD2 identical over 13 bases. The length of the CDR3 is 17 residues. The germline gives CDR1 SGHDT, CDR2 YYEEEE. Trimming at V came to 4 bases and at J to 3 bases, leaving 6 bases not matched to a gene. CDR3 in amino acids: CASSRPGLAGDTGELFF. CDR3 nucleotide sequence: TGTGCCAGCAGCAGACCCGGACTAGCGGGAGACACCGGGGAGCTGTTTTTT.

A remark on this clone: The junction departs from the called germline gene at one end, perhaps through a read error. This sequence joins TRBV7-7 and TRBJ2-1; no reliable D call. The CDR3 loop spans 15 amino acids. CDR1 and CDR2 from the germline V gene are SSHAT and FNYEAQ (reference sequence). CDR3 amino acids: CASSIGSISYNEQFF. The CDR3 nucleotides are TGTGCTAGCAGCATAGGGTCCATCTCCTACAATGAGCAGTTCTTC.

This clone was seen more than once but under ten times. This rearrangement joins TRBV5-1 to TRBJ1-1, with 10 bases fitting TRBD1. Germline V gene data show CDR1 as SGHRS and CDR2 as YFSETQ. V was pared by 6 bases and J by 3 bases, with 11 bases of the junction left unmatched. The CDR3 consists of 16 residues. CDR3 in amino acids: CASTSGQGNRYTEAFF. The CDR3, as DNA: TGCGCCAGCACCTCGGGACAGGGGAATAGGTACACTGAAGCTTTCTTT.